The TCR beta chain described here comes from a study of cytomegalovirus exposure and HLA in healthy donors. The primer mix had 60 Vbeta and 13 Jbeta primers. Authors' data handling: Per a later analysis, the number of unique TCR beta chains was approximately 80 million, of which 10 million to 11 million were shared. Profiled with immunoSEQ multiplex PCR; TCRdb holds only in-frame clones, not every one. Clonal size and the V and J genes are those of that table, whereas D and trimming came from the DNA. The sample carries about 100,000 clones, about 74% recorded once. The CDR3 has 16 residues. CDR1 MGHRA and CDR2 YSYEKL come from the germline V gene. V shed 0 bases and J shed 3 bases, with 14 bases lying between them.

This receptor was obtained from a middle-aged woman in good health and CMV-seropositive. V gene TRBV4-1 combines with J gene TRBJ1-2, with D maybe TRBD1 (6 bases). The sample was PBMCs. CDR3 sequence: CASSQEGGLIHYGYTF. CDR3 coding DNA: TGCGCCAGCAGCCAAGAGGGGGGGCTCATCCACTATGGCTACACCTTC.